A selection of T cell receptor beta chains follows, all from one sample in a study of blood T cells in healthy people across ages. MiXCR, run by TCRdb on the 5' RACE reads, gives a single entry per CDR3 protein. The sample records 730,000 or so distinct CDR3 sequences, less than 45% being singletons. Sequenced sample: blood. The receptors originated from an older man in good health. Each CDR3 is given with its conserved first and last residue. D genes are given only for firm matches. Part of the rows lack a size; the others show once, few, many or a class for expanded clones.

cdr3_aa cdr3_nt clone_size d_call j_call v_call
CASSYTDRTGPLHF TGTGCCAGCAGTTACACGGACAGGACGGGTCCCCTCCACTTT few TRBD1 TRBJ1-6 TRBV6-2/TRBV6-3
CATGDATGGNPGADTQYF TGTGCCACCGGTGATGCTACAGGCGGGAACCCCGGGGCAGATACGCAGTATTTT . . TRBJ2-3 TRBV24-1
CASSQAGLAGGGYNEQFF TGCGCCAGCAGCCAAGCTGGACTAGCGGGGGGAGGTTACAATGAGCAGTTCTTC . TRBD2 TRBJ2-1 TRBV4-3
CASSLDLATSGNTIYF TGTGCCAGCAGCTTGGATCTAGCGACCTCTGGAAACACCATATATTTT . . TRBJ1-3 TRBV5-5
CASSYRGTSNEKLFF TGTGCCAGCAGTTATCGGGGGACTTCTAATGAAAAACTGTTTTTT . . TRBJ1-4 TRBV6-5
CASSLSWGAETQYF TGTGCCAGCAGTTTATCGTGGGGTGCAGAGACCCAGTACTTC few . TRBJ2-5 TRBV27
CASSSSPMGQWGSFSNQPQHF TGTGCCAGCAGCTCAAGTCCCATGGGACAGTGGGGGAGTTTTAGCAATCAGCCCCAGCATTTT few TRBD1 TRBJ1-5 TRBV7-8
CASSQGPSATDTQYF TGCGCCAGCAGCCAAGGGCCTAGCGCAACAGATACGCAGTATTTT . . TRBJ2-3 TRBV4-3
CASSQEGANGYTF TGCGCCAGCAGCCAAGAAGGGGCCAATGGCTACACCTTC few . TRBJ1-2 TRBV4-1
CSVESGRSNEQFF TGCAGCGTGGAAAGCGGGAGGAGCAATGAGCAGTTCTTC . TRBD2 TRBJ2-1 TRBV29-1
CASSEQGNIQYF TGCGCCAGCAGCGAGCAGGGAAACATTCAGTACTTC . . TRBJ2-4 TRBV5-1
CASSTQGTKWEKLFF TGTGCCAGCAGCACCCAGGGAACGAAGTGGGAAAAACTGTTTTTT . . TRBJ1-4 TRBV12-3/TRBV12-4
CATVPPLAGVYEQYF TGTGCCACCGTCCCCCCTCTAGCGGGAGTTTACGAGCAGTACTTC few TRBD2 TRBJ2-7 TRBV28
CASSYQGFVDTEAFF TGTGCCAGCAGTTATCAGGGGTTCGTAGACACTGAAGCTTTCTTT few . TRBJ1-1 TRBV6-2/TRBV6-3
CSASQGLPYNEQFF TGCAGTGCATCCCAGGGACTACCTTACAATGAGCAGTTCTTC . TRBD2 TRBJ2-1 TRBV20-1
CASNVEGRVTDTQYF TGTGCCAGCAATGTGGAGGGACGTGTAACAGATACGCAGTATTTT . . TRBJ2-3 TRBV6-2/TRBV6-3
CSAPRGRGEPQHF TGCAGTGCTCCCAGGGGTCGGGGGGAGCCCCAGCATTTT . . TRBJ1-5 TRBV20-1
CASSFGGSHYDEQYF TGTGCCAGCAGCTTTGGGGGATCCCACTACGATGAGCAGTACTTC . . TRBJ2-5 TRBV7-2
CASSQRAGGLVLREYF TGTGCCAGCAGCCAAAGAGCGGGGGGGCTGGTCCTTCGCGAGTATTTT . TRBD2 TRBJ2-3 TRBV3-1
CASSFLTKPYEQYF TGTGCCAGCAGTTTCCTGACTAAACCCTACGAGCAGTACTTC . . TRBJ2-7 TRBV27
CASSNQVGGNTGELFF TGTGCCAGCAGCAACCAAGTGGGCGGGAACACCGGGGAGCTGTTTTTT . . TRBJ2-2 TRBV6-6
CASSSSRGGQYEQYF TGTGCCAGCAGCTCCTCTCGGGGGGGTCAATACGAGCAGTACTTC few TRBD2 TRBJ2-7 TRBV13
CASSWTVKETQFF TGTGCCAGCAGTTGGACAGTAAAAGAGACCCAGTTCTTC . . TRBJ2-1 TRBV6-2/TRBV6-3
CASSGLVGQGGETQYF TGTGCCAGCAGCGGCCTCGTCGGACAGGGGGGAGAGACCCAGTACTTC . TRBD1 TRBJ2-5 TRBV9
CASSQVPIPAGGLKQETQYF TGCGCCAGCAGCCAAGTCCCCATTCCAGCGGGGGGCCTCAAACAAGAGACCCAGTACTTC . TRBD2 TRBJ2-5 TRBV4-1
CSARDQKGSQPQHF TGCAGTGCTAGAGATCAGAAGGGGAGTCAGCCCCAGCATTTT . . TRBJ1-5 TRBV20-1
CASSWGQGRNTEAFF TGTGCCAGCAGCTGGGGACAGGGGAGGAACACTGAAGCTTTCTTT . TRBD1 TRBJ1-1 TRBV11-3
CASSPRDSRAYEQYF TGTGCCAGCAGCCCCCGGGACTCCAGAGCCTACGAGCAGTACTTC . . TRBJ2-7 TRBV9
CSPIRRAVTDEQFF TGCAGCCCCATAAGGAGGGCCGTAACGGATGAGCAGTTCTTC . . TRBJ2-1 TRBV29-1
CASSRSGSFETQYF TGTGCCAGCAGTCGGAGCGGGAGTTTTGAGACCCAGTACTTC few TRBD2 TRBJ2-5 TRBV6-5
CASSSGGTDEQYF TGTGCCAGCAGTTCGGGAGGGACCGACGAGCAGTACTTC . TRBD2 TRBJ2-7 TRBV28
CAISESGRGFTDTQYF TGTGCCATCAGTGAGTCTGGCAGGGGGTTCACAGATACGCAGTATTTT few TRBD1 TRBJ2-3 TRBV10-3
CASIRAGRAGVYEQYF TGTGCCAGCATCCGCGCGGGTCGAGCGGGGGTCTACGAGCAGTACTTC . TRBD2 TRBJ2-7 TRBV6-2/TRBV6-3
CAGSLAPGGTNYGYTF TGTGCCGGCAGCTTAGCCCCGGGAGGGACTAACTATGGCTACACCTTC . . TRBJ1-2 TRBV7-2
CSVRGGAGTEAFF TGCAGCGTGAGGGGAGGGGCGGGCACTGAAGCTTTCTTT once . TRBJ1-1 TRBV29-1
CSALGGGSNTDTQYF TGCAGTGCTTTGGGAGGGGGCAGTAACACAGATACGCAGTATTTT . . TRBJ2-3 TRBV20-1
CASSLGAGELFF TGCGCCAGCAGCTTGGGAGCCGGGGAGCTGTTTTTT . . TRBJ2-2 TRBV5-1
CASSPRGHSTDTQYF TGCGCCAGCAGCCCTCGCGGGCATAGCACAGATACGCAGTATTTT . . TRBJ2-3 TRBV5-1
CATSTRSGANVLTF TGTGCCACCAGCACACGCTCTGGGGCCAACGTCCTGACTTTC few . TRBJ2-6 TRBV15
CASRDLQRGAAVTDTQYF TGTGCCAGCAGAGACCTACAGCGGGGGGCGGCCGTCACAGATACGCAGTATTTT . TRBD2 TRBJ2-3 TRBV6-2/TRBV6-3
CASSLKGSSTDTQYF TGCGCCAGCAGCTTGAAAGGATCTAGCACAGATACGCAGTATTTT . . TRBJ2-3 TRBV5-1
CASSQVMNPSTDTQYF TGTGCCAGCAGCCAAGTCATGAACCCTAGCACAGATACGCAGTATTTT . . TRBJ2-3 TRBV4-2